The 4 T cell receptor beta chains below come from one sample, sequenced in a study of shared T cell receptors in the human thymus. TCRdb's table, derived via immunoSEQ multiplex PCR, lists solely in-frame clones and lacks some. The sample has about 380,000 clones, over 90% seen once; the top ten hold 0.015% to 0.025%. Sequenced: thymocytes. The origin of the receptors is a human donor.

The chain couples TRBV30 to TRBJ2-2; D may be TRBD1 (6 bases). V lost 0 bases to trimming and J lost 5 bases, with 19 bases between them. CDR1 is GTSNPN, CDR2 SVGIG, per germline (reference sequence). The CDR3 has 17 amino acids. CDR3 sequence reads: CAWSVHGPQGRTGELFF. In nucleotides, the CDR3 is TGTGCCTGGAGTGTACATGGCCCCCAGGGGCGGACCGGGGAGCTGTTTTTT.

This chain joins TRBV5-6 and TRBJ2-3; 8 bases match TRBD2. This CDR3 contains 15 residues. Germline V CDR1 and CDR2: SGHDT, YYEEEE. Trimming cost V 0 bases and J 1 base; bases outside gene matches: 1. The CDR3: CASSLAGGGTDTQYF. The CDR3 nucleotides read TGTGCCAGCAGCTTGGCCGGGGGGGGCACAGATACGCAGTATTTT.

The chain's CDR3 is CASSLRTSGRFYEQYF. The CDR3 bases are TGTGCCAGTAGTCTCCGGACTAGCGGGAGATTCTACGAGCAGTACTTC. This rearrangement joins TRBV19 to TRBJ2-7, with 13 bases fitting TRBD2. Germline CDR1 and CDR2: LNHDA and SQIVND (reference sequence). This CDR3 comprises 16 residues. V dropped 5 bases and J dropped 3; count of bases not matched to a gene: 7. The whole variable domain, remainder taken from reference TRBV19 and TRBJ2-7, is DGGITQSPKYLFRKEGQNVTLSCEQNLNHDAMYWYRQDPGQGLRLIYYSQIVNDFQKGDIAEGYSVSREKKESFPLTVTSAQKNPTAFYLCASSLRTSGRFYEQYFGPGTRLTVT.

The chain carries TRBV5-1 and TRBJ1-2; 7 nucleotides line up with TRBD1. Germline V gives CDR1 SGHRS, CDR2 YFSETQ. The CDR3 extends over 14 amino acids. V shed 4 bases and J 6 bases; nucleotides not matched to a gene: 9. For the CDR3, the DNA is TGCGCCAGCAGCACCTGGACAGGCACCCATGGCTACACCTTC. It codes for CASSTWTGTHGYTF.